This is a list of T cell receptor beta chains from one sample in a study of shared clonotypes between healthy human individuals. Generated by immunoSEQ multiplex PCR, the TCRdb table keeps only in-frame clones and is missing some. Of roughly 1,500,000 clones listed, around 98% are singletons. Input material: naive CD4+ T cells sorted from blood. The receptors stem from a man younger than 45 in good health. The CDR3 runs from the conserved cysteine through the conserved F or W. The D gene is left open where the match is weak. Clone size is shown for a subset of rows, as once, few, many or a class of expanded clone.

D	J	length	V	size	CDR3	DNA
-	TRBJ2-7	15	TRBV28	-	CASSFGSPRSYEQYF	TGTGCCAGCAGTTTTGGGTCCCCGCGTTCCTACGAGCAGTACTTC
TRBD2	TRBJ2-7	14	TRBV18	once	CASSPGGEGSEQYF	TGTGCCAGCTCACCAGGCGGGGAGGGAAGCGAGCAGTACTTC
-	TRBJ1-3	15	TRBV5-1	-	CASSLGSTVGNTIYF	TGCGCCAGCAGCTTGGGCAGCACGGTTGGAAACACCATATATTTT
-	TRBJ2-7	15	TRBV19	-	CASSIGYRASYEQYF	TGTGCCAGTAGTATAGGTTACAGGGCCTCCTACGAGCAGTACTTC
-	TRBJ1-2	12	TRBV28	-	CASSERGVGYTF	TGTGCCAGCAGTGAGAGGGGGGTTGGCTACACCTTC
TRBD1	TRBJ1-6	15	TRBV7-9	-	CASSQRDRENSPLHF	TGTGCCAGCAGCCAACGGGACAGGGAAAATTCACCCCTCCACTTT
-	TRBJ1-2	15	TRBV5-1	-	CASSLAGVSNYGYTF	TGCGCCAGCAGCTTGGCAGGGGTTTCTAACTATGGCTACACCTTC
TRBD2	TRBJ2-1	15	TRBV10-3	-	CAISEGGRVDNEQFF	TGTGCCATCAGTGAGGGCGGGAGAGTTGATAATGAGCAGTTCTTC
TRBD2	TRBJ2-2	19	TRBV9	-	CASSVERGGSLRNTGELFF	TGTGCCAGCAGCGTAGAGCGGGGCGGGAGTTTACGTAACACCGGGGAGCTGTTTTTT
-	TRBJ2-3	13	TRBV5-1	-	CASSLAFTDTQYF	TGCGCCAGCAGCTTGGCTTTCACAGATACGCAGTATTTT
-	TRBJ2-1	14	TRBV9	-	CASSASGPPVEQFF	TGTGCCAGCAGCGCCTCCGGGCCTCCAGTAGAGCAGTTCTTC
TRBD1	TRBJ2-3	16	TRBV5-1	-	CASSLGQGGSTDTQYF	TGCGCCAGCAGCTTGGGACAGGGGGGAAGCACAGATACGCAGTATTTT
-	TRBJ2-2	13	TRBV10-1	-	CASSQGISGELFF	TGCGCCAGCTCACAGGGAATTAGCGGGGAGCTGTTTTTT
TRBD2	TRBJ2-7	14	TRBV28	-	CASSLWREYYEQYF	TGTGCCAGCAGTTTATGGCGGGAGTACTACGAGCAGTACTTC
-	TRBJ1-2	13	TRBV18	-	CASSPLDSYGYTF	TGTGCCAGCTCACCCTTGGACAGCTATGGCTACACCTTC
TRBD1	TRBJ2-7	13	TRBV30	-	CAWSPRDRANQYF	TGTGCCTGGAGTCCTCGGGACAGGGCAAACCAGTACTTC
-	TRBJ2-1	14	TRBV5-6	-	CASSLEWSWDEQFF	TGTGCCAGCAGCTTGGAATGGTCTTGGGATGAGCAGTTCTTC
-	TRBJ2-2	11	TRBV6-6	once	CASSLTGELFF	TGTGCCAGCAGCTTGACCGGGGAGCTGTTTTTT
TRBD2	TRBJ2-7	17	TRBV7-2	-	CASSLVSSGASSYEQYF	TGTGCCAGCAGCTTAGTTAGTAGCGGGGCTAGCTCCTACGAGCAGTACTTC
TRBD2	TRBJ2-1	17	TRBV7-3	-	CASSLTPGASGRNEQFF	TGTGCCAGCAGCTTAACCCCCGGTGCTAGCGGTCGTAATGAGCAGTTCTTC
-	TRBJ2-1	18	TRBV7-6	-	CASSPPAGNYFSYNEQFF	TGTGCCAGCAGCCCCCCAGCCGGAAACTACTTCTCCTACAATGAGCAGTTCTTC
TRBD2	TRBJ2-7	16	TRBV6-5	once	CASSYRLAGVPHEQYF	TGTGCCAGCAGTTACCGTCTAGCGGGAGTCCCCCACGAGCAGTACTTC
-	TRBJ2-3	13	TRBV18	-	CASSPLSTDTQYF	TGTGCCAGCTCACCATTATCCACAGATACGCAGTATTTT
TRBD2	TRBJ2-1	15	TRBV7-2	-	CASSLKTSGSYEQFF	TGTGCCAGCAGCTTAAAGACTAGCGGGAGCTATGAGCAGTTCTTC
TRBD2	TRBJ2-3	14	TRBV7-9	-	CASSFSRGGDTQYF	TGTGCCAGCAGCTTTTCCCGGGGGGGAGATACGCAGTATTTT
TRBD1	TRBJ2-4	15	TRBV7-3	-	CASSPGGMAKNIQYF	TGTGCCAGCAGCCCAGGGGGTATGGCCAAAAACATTCAGTACTTC
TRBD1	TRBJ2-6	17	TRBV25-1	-	CASSRTGVLSGANVLTF	TGTGCCAGCAGTCGGACAGGGGTCCTCTCTGGGGCCAACGTCCTGACTTTC
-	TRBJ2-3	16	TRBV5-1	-	CASRLYAVSSTDTQYF	TGCGCCAGCCGATTATACGCGGTTTCTAGCACAGATACGCAGTATTTT